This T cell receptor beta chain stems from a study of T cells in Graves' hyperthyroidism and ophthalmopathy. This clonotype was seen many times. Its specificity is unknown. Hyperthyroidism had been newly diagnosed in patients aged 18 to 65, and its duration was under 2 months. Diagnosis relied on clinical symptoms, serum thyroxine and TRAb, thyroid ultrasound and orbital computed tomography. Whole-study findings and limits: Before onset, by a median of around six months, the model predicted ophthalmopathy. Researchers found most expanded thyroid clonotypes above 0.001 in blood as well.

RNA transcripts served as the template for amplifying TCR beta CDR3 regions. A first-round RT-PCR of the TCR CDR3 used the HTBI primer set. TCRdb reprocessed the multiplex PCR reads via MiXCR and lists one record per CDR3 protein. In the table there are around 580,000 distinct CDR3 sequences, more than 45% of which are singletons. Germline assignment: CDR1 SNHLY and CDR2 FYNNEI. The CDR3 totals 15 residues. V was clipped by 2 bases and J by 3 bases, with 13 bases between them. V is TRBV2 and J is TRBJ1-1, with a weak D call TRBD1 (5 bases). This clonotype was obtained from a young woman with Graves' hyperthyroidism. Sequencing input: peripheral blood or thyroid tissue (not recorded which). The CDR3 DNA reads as TGTGCCAGCAGTGAATTATGGGGCGCGGACACTGAAGCTTTCTTT. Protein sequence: CASSELWGADTEAFF.